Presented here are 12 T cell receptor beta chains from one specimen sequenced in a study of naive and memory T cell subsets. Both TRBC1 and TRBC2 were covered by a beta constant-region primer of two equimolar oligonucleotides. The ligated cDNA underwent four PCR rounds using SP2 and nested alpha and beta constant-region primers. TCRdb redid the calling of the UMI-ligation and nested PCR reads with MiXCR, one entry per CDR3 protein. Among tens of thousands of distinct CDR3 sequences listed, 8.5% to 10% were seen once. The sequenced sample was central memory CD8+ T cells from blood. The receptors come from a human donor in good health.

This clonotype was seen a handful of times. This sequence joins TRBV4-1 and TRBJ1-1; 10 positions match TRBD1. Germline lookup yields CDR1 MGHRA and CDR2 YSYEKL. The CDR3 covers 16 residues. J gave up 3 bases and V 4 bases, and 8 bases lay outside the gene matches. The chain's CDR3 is CASSLRQGARYTEAFF. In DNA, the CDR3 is TGCGCCAGCAGCCTCCGACAGGGGGCAAGGTACACTGAAGCTTTCTTT.

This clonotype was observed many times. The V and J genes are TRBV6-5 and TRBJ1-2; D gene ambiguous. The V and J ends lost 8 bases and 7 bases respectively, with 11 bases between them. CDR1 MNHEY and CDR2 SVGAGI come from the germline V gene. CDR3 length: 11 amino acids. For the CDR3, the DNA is TGTGCCAGCGGTAACGTAGTTGGCTACACCTTC. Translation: CASGNVVGYTF.

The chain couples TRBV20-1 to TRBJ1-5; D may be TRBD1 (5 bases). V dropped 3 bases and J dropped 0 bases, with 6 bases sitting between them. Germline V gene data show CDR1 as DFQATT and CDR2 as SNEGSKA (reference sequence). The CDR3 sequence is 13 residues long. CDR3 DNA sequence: TGCAGTGCTAGGACAGATAGCAATCAGCCCCAGCATTTT. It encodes CSARTDSNQPQHF.

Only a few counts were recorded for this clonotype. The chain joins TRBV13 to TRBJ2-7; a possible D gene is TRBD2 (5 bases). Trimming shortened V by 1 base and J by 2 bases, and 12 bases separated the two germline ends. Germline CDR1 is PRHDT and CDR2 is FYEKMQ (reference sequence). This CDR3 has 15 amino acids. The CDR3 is CASSLEAGLTYEQYF. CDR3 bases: TGTGCCAGCAGCTTAGAGGCGGGTCTTACCTACGAGCAGTACTTC.

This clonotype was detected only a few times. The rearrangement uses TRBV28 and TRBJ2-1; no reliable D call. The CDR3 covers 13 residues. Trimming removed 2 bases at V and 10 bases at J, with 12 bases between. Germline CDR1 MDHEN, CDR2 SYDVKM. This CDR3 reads CASSLHPKKEQFF. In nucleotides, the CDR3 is TGTGCCAGCAGTTTACACCCCAAAAAAGAGCAGTTCTTC.

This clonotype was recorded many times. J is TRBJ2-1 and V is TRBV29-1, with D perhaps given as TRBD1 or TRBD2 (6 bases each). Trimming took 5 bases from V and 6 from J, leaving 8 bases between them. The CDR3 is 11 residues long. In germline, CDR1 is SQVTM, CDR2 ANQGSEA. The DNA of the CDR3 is TGCAGCGTTTGGGGGGCCAATGAGCAGTTCTTC. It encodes CSVWGANEQFF.

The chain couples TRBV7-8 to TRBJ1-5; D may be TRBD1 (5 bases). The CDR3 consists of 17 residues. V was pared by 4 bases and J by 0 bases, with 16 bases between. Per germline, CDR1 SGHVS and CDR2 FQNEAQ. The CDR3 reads CASSYRRGGTSNQPQHF. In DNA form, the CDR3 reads TGTGCCAGCAGCTACAGGAGGGGAGGTACTAGCAATCAGCCCCAGCATTTT. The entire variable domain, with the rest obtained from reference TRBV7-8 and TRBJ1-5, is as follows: GAGVSQSPRYKVAKRGQDVALRCDPISGHVSLFWYQQALGQGPEFLTYFQNEAQLDKSGLPSDRFFAERPEGSVSTLKIQRTQQEDSAVYLCASSYRRGGTSNQPQHFGDGTRLSIL.

The CDR3 DNA sequence: TGTGCCAGCAGCCTGACAGGGTCCGAGCAGTACTTC. It encodes CASSLTGSEQYF. The V call is TRBV27, the J call TRBJ2-7; 7 bases map to TRBD1. The length of the CDR3 is 12 residues. The V gene's germline CDR1 is MNHEY and CDR2 SMNVEV (reference sequence). V gave up 6 bases and J gave up 6 bases; unmatched junction bases: 5.

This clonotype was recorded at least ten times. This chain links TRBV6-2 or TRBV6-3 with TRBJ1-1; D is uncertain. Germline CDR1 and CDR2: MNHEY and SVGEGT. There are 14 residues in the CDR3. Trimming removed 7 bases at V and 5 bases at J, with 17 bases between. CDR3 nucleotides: TGTGCCAGCAACAGACCAAAAATTGAGACTGAAGCTTTCTTT. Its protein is CASNRPKIETEAFF.

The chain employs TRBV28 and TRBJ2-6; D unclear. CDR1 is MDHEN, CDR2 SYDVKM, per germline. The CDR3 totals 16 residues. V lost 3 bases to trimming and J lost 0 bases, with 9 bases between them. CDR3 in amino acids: CASSFWLSSGANVLTF. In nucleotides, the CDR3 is TGTGCCAGCAGTTTTTGGCTTAGCTCTGGGGCCAACGTCCTGACTTTC. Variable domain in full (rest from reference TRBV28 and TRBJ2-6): DVKVTQSSRYLVKRTGEKVFLECVQDMDHENMFWYRQDPGLGLRLIYFSYDVKMKEKGDIPEGYSVSREKKERFSLILESASTNQTSMYLCASSFWLSSGANVLTFGAGSRLTVL.

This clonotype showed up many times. CDR3 loop: CASSRADTGELFF. CDR3 bases: TGTGCCAGCAGCCGGGCGGACACCGGGGAGCTGTTTTTT. This chain links TRBV6-6 with TRBJ2-2; D gene uncertain. Trimming shortened V by 6 bases and J by 3 bases, and 8 bases separated the two germline ends. Germline-derived CDR1 and CDR2 are MNHNY and SVGAGI (reference sequence). The CDR3 totals 13 residues.

As DNA, the CDR3 is TGTGCCAGCAGCGCGTCGACAGAACTCGGGGTCATTCAGTACTTC. Translation gives CASSASTELGVIQYF. The chain uses TRBV13 and TRBJ2-4; the D gene could be TRBD1 or TRBD2 (5 bases each). Trimming took 5 bases from V and 9 from J, leaving 20 bases between them. Germline assignment: CDR1 PRHDT and CDR2 FYEKMQ (reference sequence). The CDR3 runs to 15 residues.